These 25 T cell receptor beta chains share one sample of origin, sequenced in a study of T cells in Graves' hyperthyroidism and ophthalmopathy. The TCR beta CDR3 regions underwent amplification using RNA transcripts as the source. With the HTBI primer set, the TCR CDR3 went through a first round of RT-PCR. MiXCR was run by TCRdb on the multiplex PCR reads, yielding one entry per CDR3 protein. The sample records 490,000 or so distinct CDR3 sequences, 16% being singletons. Specimen: blood. These receptors all come from a woman younger than 45 with Graves' ophthalmopathy.

In its sample, this clonotype was seen many times. This CDR3 is CASSPLDKTTGELFF. The CDR3 DNA reads as TGTGCCAGCAGCCCTTTGGACAAGACCACCGGGGAGCTGTTTTTT. The chain carries TRBV28 and TRBJ2-2, with D maybe TRBD1 (5 bases). Deletions cut 6 bases from V and 4 bases from J, with 15 bases between. This CDR3 contains 15 residues. CDR1 MDHEN and CDR2 SYDVKM come from the germline V gene.

Many counts were recorded for this clonotype. This rearrangement joins TRBV7-2 to TRBJ2-7; TRBD2 might be the D (5 bases). CDR3 length: 17 amino acids. Trimming left V 1 base short and J 0 bases short, with 16 bases between. In germline, CDR1 is SGHTA, CDR2 FQGNSA. The CDR3 DNA is TGTGCCAGCAGCTTAGGGGCCCTAGCTCCGAGCTCCTACGAGCAGTACTTC. Translation: CASSLGALAPSSYEQYF.

The chain uses TRBV12-3 or TRBV12-4 and TRBJ1-1; D not certain. The CDR3 sequence is 15 residues long. Trimming stripped 6 bases from V and 4 bases from J, with 18 bases between. Here the CDR3 reads CASSPRPLRATEAFF. CDR3 bases: TGTGCCAGCAGCCCAAGGCCACTGCGGGCCACTGAAGCTTTCTTT.

This clonotype was detected many times. The chain uses TRBV12-3 or TRBV12-4 and TRBJ2-5; 7 bases agree with TRBD1. This CDR3 has 15 residues. J gave up 5 bases and V 0 bases, and 6 bases lay outside the gene matches. Here the CDR3 reads CASSLAQGDGETQYF. CDR3 sequence (DNA): TGTGCCAGCAGTTTAGCGCAGGGGGACGGGGAGACCCAGTACTTC.

As for this clonotype: This may stem from a read error, because a much larger clone lies one nucleotide away. The DNA for the CDR3 is TGTGCCAGCAACAGGGTGAACACTGAAGCTTTCTTT. The encoded protein is CASNRVNTEAFF. This chain links TRBV12-3 or TRBV12-4 with TRBJ1-1; the D gene is possibly TRBD1 (6 bases). The CDR3 contains 12 residues. The V and J ends lost 7 bases and 0 bases respectively, with 6 bases between them.

The CDR3 DNA is TGCGCCAGCAGCTCCCGGGACTACTACGAGCAGTACTTC. Translated: CASSSRDYYEQYF. The chain carries TRBV4-1 and TRBJ2-7, with 7 bases identical to TRBD2. Germline V gives CDR1 MGHRA, CDR2 YSYEKL. This CDR3 contains 13 residues. Trimming cost V 5 bases and J 3 bases; bases outside gene matches: 4.

Comment on this clonotype: A much larger clone sits a single nucleotide away, making a read error possible. J is TRBJ2-6 and V is TRBV11-1; TRBD2 matches at 14 bases. Losses at the gene ends were 8 bases for V and 4 bases for J; bases not matched to a gene: 7. This CDR3 is built from 17 residues. Per the germline V gene, CDR1 is SGHAT and CDR2 is FQDESV (reference sequence). CDR3 nucleotide sequence: TGTGCCAGCGGGGGACTAGCGGGAGTCGAAGGGGCCAACGTCCTGACTTTC. Protein product: CASGGLAGVEGANVLTF.

This clonotype was detected ten times or more. Here the CDR3 DNA reads TGTGCCAGCACCCCGGACACCGCCTATCCCTATGGCTACACCTTC. This translates into CASTPDTAYPYGYTF. The chain is built from TRBV28 and TRBJ1-2; perhaps TRBD1 as D (5 bases). V dropped 7 bases and J dropped 4 bases, with 19 bases sitting between them. This CDR3 region has 15 residues. Germline-derived CDR1 and CDR2 are MDHEN and SYDVKM.

This clonotype was seen a handful of times. The gene calls are TRBV30 and TRBJ2-5; 9 nucleotides match TRBD1. The CDR3 has 12 residues. The germline V gene has CDR1 GTSNPN and CDR2 SVGIG (reference sequence). CDR3 in amino acids: CAGQGRGETQYF. The CDR3, as DNA: TGTGCGGGACAGGGCAGGGGAGAGACCCAGTACTTC.

This clonotype appeared many times. The rearrangement joins TRBV5-1 to TRBJ1-6; no clear D gene. Germline V lookup: CDR1 SGHRS, CDR2 YFSETQ. CDR3 length equals 16 residues. The germline V and J ends were trimmed by 3 bases and 7 bases, with 17 bases remaining between them. CDR3 bases: TGCGCCAGCAGCTACTCGCCCTGGGCAGAAAATTCACCCCTCCACTTT. It translates to CASSYSPWAENSPLHF.

This clonotype came up many times. This chain connects TRBV7-2 to TRBJ2-1; 10 bases map to TRBD2. Trimming took 4 bases from V and 8 from J; bases not matched to a gene: 14. Germline CDR1 is SGHTA and CDR2 is FQGNSA. There are 17 residues in the CDR3. This CDR3 is CASSSRALAGYGHEQFF. The CDR3 bases are TGTGCCAGCAGCTCCCGGGCACTAGCGGGATATGGTCATGAGCAGTTCTTC. Full variable domain (remainder filled in from reference TRBV7-2 and TRBJ2-1): GAGVSQSPSNKVTEKGKDVELRCDPISGHTALYWYRQSLGQGLEFLIYFQGNSAPDKSGLPSDRFSAERTGGSVSTLTIQRTQQEDSAVYLCASSSRALAGYGHEQFFGPGTRLTVL.

The sample holds many counts of this clonotype. V gene TRBV5-1 combines with J gene TRBJ2-3; D possibly corresponds to TRBD2 (5 bases). The germline V and J ends were trimmed by 4 bases and 3 bases, with 15 bases remaining between them. Germline CDR1 and CDR2: SGHRS and YFSETQ. The CDR3 extends over 15 amino acids. The CDR3 region has the DNA TGCGCCAGCAGCCTGATCGGGGATGAAACAGATACGCAGTATTTT. Amino acids: CASSLIGDETDTQYF.

This clonotype was found many times. This rearrangement joins TRBV13 to TRBJ2-5, with TRBD1 matching over 7 bases. Germline V gene sequence: CDR1 PRHDT, CDR2 FYEKMQ (reference sequence). The V gene end was trimmed by 5 bases and the J gene end by 4 bases; junction bases not matched to a gene: 10. CDR3 length equals 15 residues. The CDR3 loop is CASSERTGQGETQYF. The CDR3 nucleotides are TGTGCCAGCAGCGAAAGGACAGGTCAGGGAGAGACCCAGTACTTC.

The V call is TRBV11-1, the J call TRBJ2-3; tentative D call: TRBD1 (6 bases). V dropped 5 bases and J dropped 9 bases, with 15 bases sitting between them. This CDR3 has 13 amino acids. The germline gives CDR1 SGHAT, CDR2 FQDESV (reference sequence). The CDR3, as DNA: TGTGCCAGCAGCCAGACTGGGGGCGGGACGCAGTATTTT. Translated, it gives CASSQTGGGTQYF.

Only a few counts were recorded for this clonotype. This chain links TRBV20-1 with TRBJ1-5; unclear D gene. This CDR3 is built from 14 residues. Between the trimmed V and J ends, which lost 6 bases and 8 bases, there was a span of 20 bases. Germline V gene sequence: CDR1 DFQATT, CDR2 SNEGSKA (reference sequence). CDR3 in DNA: TGCAGTGCCCCTATCTGGGTAGGGAAGAAGCCCCAGCATTTT. This codes for CSAPIWVGKKPQHF.

This clonotype was detected only a few times. The chain recombines TRBV5-1 with TRBJ2-1; 15 bases are shared with TRBD2. With 0 bases clipped from V and 1 base from J, the junction kept 8 bases outside the gene matches. The germline gives CDR1 SGHRS, CDR2 YFSETQ. The CDR3 extends over 20 amino acids. This CDR3 is CASSLAGTSGGFRSYNEQFF. The CDR3 bases are TGCGCCAGCAGCTTGGCGGGGACTAGCGGGGGGTTCAGGTCCTACAATGAGCAGTTCTTC.

This clonotype was counted only a few times. The rearrangement links TRBV13 to TRBJ2-5; TRBD2 is a possible D gene (5 bases). The CDR3 has 13 residues. Trimming removed 6 bases from V and 5 bases from J, with 13 bases in between. The V gene's germline CDR1 is PRHDT and CDR2 FYEKMQ (reference sequence). The CDR3 region is CASSSGIVETQYF. CDR3 in DNA: TGTGCCAGCAGTTCCGGGATAGTGGAGACCCAGTACTTC.

This clonotype was seen a handful of times. The chain couples TRBV7-2 to TRBJ2-2; D possibly corresponds to TRBD2 (6 bases). V was clipped by 4 bases and J by 2 bases, with 14 bases between them. CDR1 and CDR2 from the germline V gene are SGHTA and FQGNSA. CDR3 length: 16 amino acids. The CDR3 protein is CASSSPPSDNTGELFF. The CDR3 nucleotides are TGTGCCAGCAGCTCCCCCCCTAGCGACAACACCGGGGAGCTGTTTTTT.

The V call is TRBV20-1, the J call TRBJ1-3, with D perhaps matching TRBD1 (6 bases). Trimming took 6 bases from V and 1 from J, leaving 10 bases between them. This CDR3 contains 13 residues. CDR1 is DFQATT and CDR2 is SNEGSKA in the germline V gene (reference sequence). The CDR3 protein is CSADTGSGNTIYF. DNA of the CDR3: TGCAGTGCCGATACAGGGTCTGGAAACACCATATATTTT.

Ten or more counts support this clonotype. The rearrangement links TRBV30 to TRBJ2-2, with D unresolved. Trimming pared 2 bases from V and 7 bases from J, leaving 11 bases between. The CDR3 consists of 13 residues. Germline CDR1 and CDR2: GTSNPN and SVGIG (reference sequence). CDR3 coding DNA: TGTGCCTGGAGTTGGGGTGGGAACGGGGAGCTGTTTTTT. Amino acids: CAWSWGGNGELFF.

This clonotype has a count of ten or more. This rearrangement joins TRBV6-1 to TRBJ1-2; D not certain. The CDR3 is 12 amino acids. Germline V gene data show CDR1 as MNHNS and CDR2 as SASEGT. Trimming stripped 7 bases from V and 5 bases from J, with 11 bases between. This chain's CDR3 is CASKAGPYGYTF. The CDR3 nucleotides read TGTGCCAGCAAAGCGGGCCCATATGGCTACACCTTC.

The table lists this clonotype with a few counts. The V gene is TRBV20-1, the J gene TRBJ2-1; possibly TRBD1 or TRBD2 for D (5 bases each). The germline V and J ends were trimmed by 0 bases and 3 bases, with 9 bases remaining between them. Germline-derived CDR1 and CDR2 are DFQATT and SNEGSKA (reference sequence). The CDR3 is 14 amino acids. The CDR3 is CSARDGTDYNEQFF. The CDR3 DNA reads TGCAGTGCTAGAGATGGGACGGACTACAATGAGCAGTTCTTC.

This clonotype was found many times. The J gene is TRBJ2-5, the V gene TRBV2; TRBD1 agrees at 8 bases. The junction had 18 bases not matched to a gene; V was cut back by 8 bases and J by 1 base. The germline gives CDR1 SNHLY, CDR2 FYNNEI. The CDR3 has 18 amino acids. CDR3 loop: CASEETGQGLNPQETQYF. Written as DNA, the CDR3 is TGTGCCAGCGAGGAAACTGGACAGGGTCTTAACCCCCAAGAGACCCAGTACTTC.

This clonotype was seen repeatedly, ten times or more. The chain has TRBV7-9 and TRBJ2-7; 7 nucleotides align to TRBD1. Germline CDR1 and CDR2: SEHNR and FQNEAQ (reference sequence). This CDR3 has 15 residues. V lost 5 bases and J lost 1; bases outside the gene matches: 8. CDR3 nucleotides: TGTGCCAGCAGCCGTAATCCGGGACAGTCCTACGAGCAGTACTTC. Translated, it gives CASSRNPGQSYEQYF.

The sample holds many counts of this clonotype. The chain has TRBV24-1 and TRBJ1-3, with 8 positions matching TRBD1. Unmatched junction bases numbered 8, after V lost 5 bases and J lost 3 bases. Germline-derived CDR1 and CDR2 are KGHDR and SFDVKD. CDR3 length: 16 amino acids. This CDR3 reads CATSVPDRGSGNTIYF. The CDR3 bases are TGTGCCACCAGTGTCCCCGACAGGGGAAGTGGAAACACCATATATTTT.